The clone carrying this T cell receptor (beta chain) came up a few times. Antigen unknown. The V and J ends lost 5 bases and 0 bases respectively, with 11 bases between them. This CDR3 contains 14 residues. Germline-derived CDR1 and CDR2 are MNHEY and SMNVEV (reference sequence). The sample originates from a study of T cell responses to AZD1222 COVID-19 vaccine. Study-wide points: The donor cohort was predominantly white British with a female majority, and clonal diversity may have been underestimated.

TCRdb keeps only in-frame clones here, not all; method: immunoSEQ multiplex PCR. This sample has fewer than 150,000 clones, with just over 85% found just once. This clonotype originated in an adult in good health. The specimen comprised peripheral blood, sampled on day 0 of AZD1222 vaccination. This chain connects TRBV27 to TRBJ2-7, with D possibly TRBD2 on 6 matching bases. CDR3 amino acids: CASSRDSHSYEQYF. The CDR3 nucleotides read TGTGCCAGCAGTCGGGACTCTCACTCCTACGAGCAGTACTTC.